This entry features one TCR beta chain sequence. As yet, its antigen is unknown. This specimen comes from a study of CXCR3-negative and CXCR3-positive naive CD8 T cells. Study conclusions and caveats: Naive cells that were CXCR3-positive had more hydrophobic TRB CDR3s (compared with CXCR3-negative naive cells).

It was by 5' RACE with UMI labels that the TRB cDNA libraries were prepared. TCRdb reworked the 5' RACE reads into one entry per CDR3 protein, no DNA. The listing records 65,000 to 75,000 distinct CDR3 sequences. CDR3 length: 12 residues. CDR1 is SGHRS, CDR2 YFSETQ, per germline. The sequencing sample was made of naive CXCR3+ CD8+ T cells from blood. Indicated subset: CD45RO-CCR7+CD27+CD95- naive CD8+ T cells expressing CXCR3 (TNR3+). The receptor comes from a human donor in good health. Some clones in this sample may be carry-over from other donors' samples. The gene calls are TRBV5-1 and TRBJ1-2; the D gene TCRdb calls, TRBD1, cannot be checked with no DNA. CDR3 residues: CASSPGDTAYTF.